This is a list of T cell receptor beta chains from one sample in a study of control samples from healthy donors and cancer patients. Here immunoSEQ multiplex PCR was the method, and the copy in TCRdb shows in-frame clones only, minus some. The repertoire holds approximately 70,000 clones, with approximately 80% as singletons. The sequenced sample was blood. The receptors come from a man aged 45-65 years in good health. CDR3s include the opening cysteine and the closing phenylalanine or tryptophan. Each record gives: CDR3 DNA, CDR3 protein, clone size, J gene, V gene, D gene. D genes are given only for firm matches. Only some rows state a clone size, as once, few, many or a class for expanded clones.

CDR3nt: TGTGCCAGCAGCCAAGATCCGGGTGCTTCTGGGGCCAACGTCCTGACTTTC
CDR3aa: CASSQDPGASGANVLTF
abundance: .
j_gene: TRBJ2-6
v_gene: TRBV3-1/TRBV3-2
d_gene: .

CDR3nt: TGCGCCAGCAGCCAAGTCCTCAGCGGAGGGAAGAAGACCCAGTACTTC
CDR3aa: CASSQVLSGGKKTQYF
abundance: .
j_gene: TRBJ2-5
v_gene: TRBV4-3
d_gene: .

CDR3nt: TGTGCCAGCAGTTTCCGGGGCCTAAACACTGAAGCTTTCTTT
CDR3aa: CASSFRGLNTEAFF
abundance: .
j_gene: TRBJ1-1
v_gene: TRBV28
d_gene: .

CDR3nt: TGTGCCACCAGCAGAGATGAGTTCTATGAGCAGTTCTTC
CDR3aa: CATSRDEFYEQFF
abundance: few
j_gene: TRBJ2-1
v_gene: TRBV15
d_gene: .

CDR3nt: TGTGCCAGCTTAACACGGAACACTGAAGCTTTCTTT
CDR3aa: CASLTRNTEAFF
abundance: .
j_gene: TRBJ1-1
v_gene: TRBV19
d_gene: .

CDR3nt: TGCGCCAGCAGCCTCGGACAGGGAGGGATTCAGTACTTC
CDR3aa: CASSLGQGGIQYF
abundance: .
j_gene: TRBJ2-4
v_gene: TRBV5-1
d_gene: .

CDR3nt: TGTGCCAGCAGTTCAAGGACTAGCGGGGGAAATGAGCAGTTCTTC
CDR3aa: CASSSRTSGGNEQFF
abundance: .
j_gene: TRBJ2-1
v_gene: TRBV6-2/TRBV6-3
d_gene: TRBD2

CDR3nt: TGTGCCTGGAGCGCGGGACAGGGGGAGACCCAGTACTTC
CDR3aa: CAWSAGQGETQYF
abundance: .
j_gene: TRBJ2-5
v_gene: TRBV30
d_gene: TRBD1

CDR3nt: TGCGCCAGCAGCTTAAAGGCGGGAAGTAGCACAGATACGCAGTATTTT
CDR3aa: CASSLKAGSSTDTQYF
abundance: .
j_gene: TRBJ2-3
v_gene: TRBV4-3
d_gene: .

CDR3nt: TGTGCCAGTAGGAACAGGGCCAGCCAAGAGACCCAGTACTTC
CDR3aa: CASRNRASQETQYF
abundance: .
j_gene: TRBJ2-5
v_gene: TRBV19
d_gene: .

CDR3nt: TGTGCCGGATTAGAGGGACAGGGGAACATATGGAGCAATCAGCCCCAGCATTTT
CDR3aa: CAGLEGQGNIWSNQPQHF
abundance: .
j_gene: TRBJ1-5
v_gene: TRBV11-3
d_gene: TRBD1

CDR3nt: TGCGCCAGCAGCTTGGGCTATTCCCTGCGGGACGGAGATACGCAGTATTTT
CDR3aa: CASSLGYSLRDGDTQYF
abundance: .
j_gene: TRBJ2-3
v_gene: TRBV5-1
d_gene: .

CDR3nt: TGTGCCAGTAGTACCTTCCGGACAGGTATTAATGAAAAACTGTTTTTT
CDR3aa: CASSTFRTGINEKLFF
abundance: .
j_gene: TRBJ1-4
v_gene: TRBV19
d_gene: TRBD1

CDR3nt: TGTGGATCCTGGCGTGGCTACACCTTC
CDR3aa: CGSWRGYTF
abundance: .
j_gene: TRBJ1-2
v_gene: TRBV19
d_gene: .

CDR3nt: TGTGCCAGCAGTTTATTTTCACCCCGGGATGGCTACACCTTC
CDR3aa: CASSLFSPRDGYTF
abundance: .
j_gene: TRBJ1-2
v_gene: TRBV28
d_gene: .

CDR3nt: TGTGCCATCAGTGACCCCAGGGTTCCTGAAGCTTTCTTT
CDR3aa: CAISDPRVPEAFF
abundance: .
j_gene: TRBJ1-1
v_gene: TRBV10-3
d_gene: .

CDR3nt: TGCGCCAGCAGCTCAGACAGGGTAGGAGAGCAGTACTTC
CDR3aa: CASSSDRVGEQYF
abundance: once
j_gene: TRBJ2-7
v_gene: TRBV5-1
d_gene: TRBD1

CDR3nt: TGTGCCAGCACCGAAGGGCGGTTCGCTAGCCGGAGCTCCTACAATGAGCAGTTCTTC
CDR3aa: CASTEGRFASRSSYNEQFF
abundance: .
j_gene: TRBJ2-1
v_gene: TRBV7-8
d_gene: .

CDR3nt: TGTGCCTGGAGCCCTCAGGGGAAGTACGGGACTAATGAAAAACTGTTTTTT
CDR3aa: CAWSPQGKYGTNEKLFF
abundance: .
j_gene: TRBJ1-4
v_gene: TRBV30
d_gene: .

CDR3nt: TGTGCCAGTAGACAACCGGGAGGGGAAGGAAACTATGGCTACACCTTC
CDR3aa: CASRQPGGEGNYGYTF
abundance: .
j_gene: TRBJ1-2
v_gene: TRBV19
d_gene: .

CDR3nt: TGCGCCAGCAGCCCTACAGGAGGTCTATCTGGGGCCAACGTCCTGACTTTC
CDR3aa: CASSPTGGLSGANVLTF
abundance: .
j_gene: TRBJ2-6
v_gene: TRBV5-1
d_gene: .

CDR3nt: TGTGCCAGCAGTCGTCGTACAGGCGAGCAGTACTTC
CDR3aa: CASSRRTGEQYF
abundance: .
j_gene: TRBJ2-7
v_gene: TRBV6-5
d_gene: .

CDR3nt: TGCGCCAGCAGCCACCCGGGACCACCCCTGAGGAATGAGCAGTTCTTC
CDR3aa: CASSHPGPPLRNEQFF
abundance: .
j_gene: TRBJ2-1
v_gene: TRBV4-1
d_gene: .

CDR3nt: TGTGCCAGCAGCCCCGGACAGCGTACGAATGGCTACACCTTC
CDR3aa: CASSPGQRTNGYTF
abundance: .
j_gene: TRBJ1-2
v_gene: TRBV11-2
d_gene: .

CDR3nt: TGCGCCAGCAGCCAAGGCACGACAGGGGGAGGTGGTGGCTACACCTTC
CDR3aa: CASSQGTTGGGGGYTF
abundance: .
j_gene: TRBJ1-2
v_gene: TRBV4-3
d_gene: TRBD1

CDR3nt: TGTGCCAGCAGCCCGGACTTAAGTGAGCAGTTCTTC
CDR3aa: CASSPDLSEQFF
abundance: .
j_gene: TRBJ2-1
v_gene: TRBV9
d_gene: .

CDR3nt: TGCGCCAGCAGCTCCTTATTGGGACTAGCGGGAGGCCGGGACACCGGGGAGCTGTTTTTT
CDR3aa: CASSSLLGLAGGRDTGELFF
abundance: .
j_gene: TRBJ2-2
v_gene: TRBV5-1
d_gene: TRBD2

CDR3nt: TGTGCCAGCAGCTTAGCAGGGTCAGAGAATCAGCCCCAGCATTTT
CDR3aa: CASSLAGSENQPQHF
abundance: .
j_gene: TRBJ1-5
v_gene: TRBV7-2
d_gene: .

CDR3nt: TGCGCCAGCAGCTTGGATTCGGCGCGACAGTATGGCTACACCTTC
CDR3aa: CASSLDSARQYGYTF
abundance: .
j_gene: TRBJ1-2
v_gene: TRBV5-1
d_gene: .

CDR3nt: TGTGCCAGCAGGGGGGGCAGGGAGACCCAGTACTTC
CDR3aa: CASRGGRETQYF
abundance: .
j_gene: TRBJ2-5
v_gene: TRBV27
d_gene: .

CDR3nt: TGTGCCAGCAGTTTATCAGGCGGGGGGGGACTCCATGGCTATGGCTACACCTTC
CDR3aa: CASSLSGGGGLHGYGYTF
abundance: few
j_gene: TRBJ1-2
v_gene: TRBV28
d_gene: .

CDR3nt: TGCAGCGTTGCCCGGACTGGGGCCAACGTCCTGACTTTC
CDR3aa: CSVARTGANVLTF
abundance: .
j_gene: TRBJ2-6
v_gene: TRBV29-1
d_gene: .

CDR3nt: TGTGCCAGCAGCCAAGAGGGAGGGATGCCCTCTTACGAGCAGTACTTC
CDR3aa: CASSQEGGMPSYEQYF
abundance: .
j_gene: TRBJ2-7
v_gene: TRBV14
d_gene: TRBD2

CDR3nt: TGTGCCAGCAGCTCGGGAGGGCCGTCCTACGAGCAGTACTTC
CDR3aa: CASSSGGPSYEQYF
abundance: .
j_gene: TRBJ2-7
v_gene: TRBV5-4
d_gene: TRBD2

CDR3nt: TGTGCCAGCAGCTCCTGGACTAGCGGGAAACAAACCGGGGAGCTGTTTTTT
CDR3aa: CASSSWTSGKQTGELFF
abundance: .
j_gene: TRBJ2-2
v_gene: TRBV11-3
d_gene: TRBD2

CDR3nt: TGTGCCAGCAGCACCCCAGGGACAGGGGCCTACGAGCAGTACTTC
CDR3aa: CASSTPGTGAYEQYF
abundance: .
j_gene: TRBJ2-7
v_gene: TRBV5-4
d_gene: TRBD1

CDR3nt: TGCGCCAGCAGCCAGTCACGACTAGCGGGAGGAACCGGGGAGCTGTTTTTT
CDR3aa: CASSQSRLAGGTGELFF
abundance: .
j_gene: TRBJ2-2
v_gene: TRBV4-1
d_gene: TRBD2

CDR3nt: TGTGCCAGCATCCCTAAGGGAGGGGTGGCCGGGGAGCTGTTTTTT
CDR3aa: CASIPKGGVAGELFF
abundance: .
j_gene: TRBJ2-2
v_gene: TRBV6-5
d_gene: TRBD2

CDR3nt: TGCGCCAGCAGCTACGAGACAGGGAACTATGGCTACACCTTC
CDR3aa: CASSYETGNYGYTF
abundance: .
j_gene: TRBJ1-2
v_gene: TRBV5-1
d_gene: TRBD1

CDR3nt: TGTGCCAGCGGCCAAGGGTGGGGGGGGCCTGGGTCAATATCCTACGAGCAGTACTTC
CDR3aa: CASGQGWGGPGSISYEQYF
abundance: .
j_gene: TRBJ2-7
v_gene: TRBV7-9
d_gene: .

CDR3nt: TGTGCCAGCAGCGCAGACGGCGGGAGGTTTATTAATGAGCAGTTCTTC
CDR3aa: CASSADGGRFINEQFF
abundance: .
j_gene: TRBJ2-1
v_gene: TRBV5-4
d_gene: TRBD2

CDR3nt: TGTGCCAGCTTGAGCTCCTATAATTCACCCCTCCACTTT
CDR3aa: CASLSSYNSPLHF
abundance: .
j_gene: TRBJ1-6
v_gene: TRBV6-5
d_gene: .

CDR3nt: TGTGCCAGCAGTGACAGGGTCTCCTACAATGAGCAGTTCTTC
CDR3aa: CASSDRVSYNEQFF
abundance: .
j_gene: TRBJ2-1
v_gene: TRBV6-6
d_gene: TRBD1

CDR3nt: TGTGCCTGGAGTGTTGTGGGGCCGGGCGAGCAGTACTTC
CDR3aa: CAWSVVGPGEQYF
abundance: .
j_gene: TRBJ2-7
v_gene: TRBV30
d_gene: .

CDR3nt: TGTGCCAGCAGCCAAGTCGCGAGACAAGAGCAGTTCTTC
CDR3aa: CASSQVARQEQFF
abundance: .
j_gene: TRBJ2-1
v_gene: TRBV14
d_gene: .

CDR3nt: TGCGCCAGCAGCTTGGGGGGACAGGGTAAAGAGCAGTACTTC
CDR3aa: CASSLGGQGKEQYF
abundance: .
j_gene: TRBJ2-7
v_gene: TRBV5-1
d_gene: TRBD1

CDR3nt: TGTGCCAGCAGCCAAACGCGAGGCACTGAAGCTTTCTTT
CDR3aa: CASSQTRGTEAFF
abundance: .
j_gene: TRBJ1-1
v_gene: TRBV3-1/TRBV3-2
d_gene: .

CDR3nt: TGTGCCAGCATTCTCCAGGGGGCTCTCGACTATGGCTACACCTTC
CDR3aa: CASILQGALDYGYTF
abundance: .
j_gene: TRBJ1-2
v_gene: TRBV28
d_gene: TRBD1

CDR3nt: TGTGCCAGCAGCCAGAAAATCGGGACAGGGGTAAACTATGGCTACACCTTC
CDR3aa: CASSQKIGTGVNYGYTF
abundance: .
j_gene: TRBJ1-2
v_gene: TRBV28
d_gene: TRBD1

CDR3nt: TGTGCCAGCAGCCAAGATCACCTCGCGGGAGGGTCCTACAATGAGCAGTTCTTC
CDR3aa: CASSQDHLAGGSYNEQFF
abundance: once
j_gene: TRBJ2-1
v_gene: TRBV3-1/TRBV3-2
d_gene: TRBD2